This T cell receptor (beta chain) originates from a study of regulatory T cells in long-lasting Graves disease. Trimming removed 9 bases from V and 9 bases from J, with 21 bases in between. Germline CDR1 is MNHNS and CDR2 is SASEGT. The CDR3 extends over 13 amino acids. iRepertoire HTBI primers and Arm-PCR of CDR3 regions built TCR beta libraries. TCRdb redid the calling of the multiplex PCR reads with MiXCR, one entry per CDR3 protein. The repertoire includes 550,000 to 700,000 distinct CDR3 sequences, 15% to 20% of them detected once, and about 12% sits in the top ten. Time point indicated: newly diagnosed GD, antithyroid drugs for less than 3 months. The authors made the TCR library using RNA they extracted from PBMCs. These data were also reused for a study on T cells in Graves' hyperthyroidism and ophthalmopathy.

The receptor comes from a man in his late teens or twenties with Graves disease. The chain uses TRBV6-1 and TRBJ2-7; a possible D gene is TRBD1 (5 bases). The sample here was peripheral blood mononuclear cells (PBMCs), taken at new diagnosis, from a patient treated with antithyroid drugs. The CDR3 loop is CARPSFRVLPQYF. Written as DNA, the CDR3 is TGTGCCAGGCCGTCCTTCAGGGTTTTGCCGCAGTACTTC.